These 22 T cell receptor beta chains came from one sample sequenced in a study of T cells in Graves' hyperthyroidism and ophthalmopathy (dated by TCRdb to about 2019). The method behind the library was multiplex PCR. Reads for this sample came from an Illumina HiSeq 2000. The TCR beta CDR3 regions were amplified from the RNA transcripts. A first-round RT-PCR of the TCR CDR3 used the HTBI primer set with the Qiagen OneStep RT-PCR kit. TCRdb itself trimmed the public reads at Q25 with fastp, ran MiXCR and retained productive beta chains. Entries that share a CDR3 protein sequence are merged under the most common genes and DNA. The sample contains around 340,000 distinct CDR3 sequences, 20% to 25% of them found a single time. The ten most abundant clones make up about 50% of the sample. Sample: blood. These TCRs come from a woman aged 50 to 60 with Graves' hyperthyroidism.

Of note for this clonotype: An end of the junction does not agree with germline; a read error may underlie this. J is TRBJ1-5 and V is TRBV10-3, with 7 bases that match TRBD1. Germline CDR1 reads ENHRY; CDR2 reads SYGVKD. This CDR3 region has 13 residues. CDR3 coding DNA: TGTGTCATCAGTAGACAGGGCGGTCAGCCCCAGCATTTT. As protein: CVISRQGGQPQHF.

This clonotype was counted ten times or more. This chain uses TRBV30 with TRBJ1-3, with D perhaps TRBD1 (6 bases). This CDR3 contains 14 residues. CDR1 and CDR2 (germline): GTSNPN, SVGIG (reference sequence). The ends were cut back, 3 bases at V and 0 bases at J, with 9 bases in the middle. The CDR3 here is CAWREGGSGNTIYF. The CDR3 DNA sequence: TGTGCCTGGAGGGAAGGGGGCTCTGGAAACACCATATATTTT.

This clonotype showed up just a few times. One end of the junction varies from germline; a read error may be responsible. V usage is TRBV15 and J usage is TRBJ2-3; 7 bases agree with TRBD1. Germline V gives CDR1 LNHNV, CDR2 YYDKDF (reference sequence). CDR3 length: 15 residues. In DNA, the CDR3 is TGTGCCACCAGCAGAGATAGGACAGGAGCAGATACGCAGTGTTTT. It yields the protein CATSRDRTGADTQCF.

The rearrangement uses TRBV5-6 and TRBJ1-2; D may be TRBD1 (5 bases). From germline, CDR1 is SGHDT and CDR2 YYEEEE. The CDR3 length is 12 residues. V was clipped by 3 bases and J by 6 bases, with 9 bases between them. The CDR3 spells CASSWGGDGYTF. DNA for the CDR3: TGTGCCAGCAGCTGGGGGGGAGATGGCTACACCTTC.

J is TRBJ2-7 and V is TRBV20-1; 7 bases agree with TRBD2. The ends lost 3 bases at V and 6 bases at J; junction bases unmatched: 11. Looked up from germline, CDR1 is DFQATT and CDR2 is SNEGSKA (reference sequence). CDR3 length equals 14 residues. CDR3 amino acids: CSASFGGSGPEQYF. The CDR3 DNA sequence: TGCAGTGCTAGTTTCGGGGGGTCGGGGCCCGAGCAGTACTTC.

Many counts were recorded for this clonotype. The chain is built from TRBV2 and TRBJ2-5, with D maybe TRBD1 (5 bases). The CDR3 contains 14 residues. Trimming removed 2 bases from V and 13 bases from J, with 20 bases in between. CDR1 SNHLY and CDR2 FYNNEI come from the germline V gene. The chain's CDR3 is CASSERLDKRNPYF. CDR3 sequence (DNA): TGTGCCAGCAGTGAACGGTTGGACAAAAGGAATCCGTACTTC.

The chain links TRBV6-4 to TRBJ2-2, with D possibly being TRBD2 (6 bases). Between the trimmed V and J ends, which lost 5 bases and 5 bases, there was a span of 18 bases. Germline CDR1 and CDR2: MRHNA and SNTAGT. This CDR3 spans 16 amino acids. CDR3 in DNA: TGTGCCAGCAGTTACCCTCTCGGGACTTCAACCGGGGAGCTGTTTTTT. Residues: CASSYPLGTSTGELFF.

This clonotype was counted ten times or more. V and J are TRBV18 and TRBJ1-5; TRBD1 aligns across 8 bases. The CDR3 has 14 residues. Trimming removed 3 bases from V and 7 bases from J; junction bases left unmatched: 5. Germline values: CDR1 KGHSH, CDR2 LQKENI. Here the CDR3 DNA reads TGTGCCAGCTCACCCGGACAGGGTGGGCAGCCCCAGCATTTT. Translating it yields CASSPGQGGQPQHF. Variable domain in full (rest from reference TRBV18 and TRBJ1-5): NAGVMQNPRHLVRRRGQEARLRCSPMKGHSHVYWYRQLPEEGLKFMVYLQKENIIDESGMPKERFSAEFPKEGPSILRIQQVVRGDSAAYFCASSPGQGGQPQHFGDGTRLSIL.

The chain employs TRBV18 and TRBJ1-2; 7 bases map to TRBD1. Per germline, CDR1 KGHSH and CDR2 LQKENI. The CDR3 spans 16 residues. With 4 bases clipped from V and 5 bases from J, the junction kept 13 bases outside the gene matches. CDR3 residues: CASSRGNRDSTYGYTF. CDR3 coding DNA: TGTGCCAGCTCACGGGGTAATAGGGACAGCACATATGGCTACACCTTC.

DNA for the CDR3: TGTGCCAGCAGCGTAGAAAGCGGGGTCCCGGTTGAGCAGTACTTC. The encoded protein is CASSVESGVPVEQYF. V usage is TRBV9 and J usage is TRBJ2-7, with TRBD2 matching over 7 bases. Germline CDR1 SGDLS, CDR2 YYNGEE. The CDR3 has 15 amino acids. V gave up 0 bases and J gave up 7 bases; unmatched junction bases: 10.

The chain combines TRBV5-1 with TRBJ2-5, with D perhaps TRBD2 (6 bases). The CDR3 extends over 13 amino acids. Germline-derived CDR1 and CDR2 are SGHRS and YFSETQ. V gave up 4 bases and J gave up 5 bases, with 12 bases separating them. The CDR3: CASSAKGRETQYF. As DNA, the CDR3 is TGCGCCAGCAGCGCGAAGGGGAGGGAGACCCAGTACTTC.

This clonotype was recorded at least ten times. The V call is TRBV13, the J call TRBJ2-7; maybe TRBD2 (5 bases). The length of the CDR3 is 14 residues. V lost 5 bases and J lost 2, with 13 bases in between. Germline V CDR1 and CDR2: PRHDT, FYEKMQ (reference sequence). CDR3 loop: CASSPPTRPYEQYF. Here the CDR3 DNA reads TGTGCCAGCAGCCCACCTACTAGGCCCTACGAGCAGTACTTC.

V is TRBV11-2 and J is TRBJ2-3, with TRBD2 identical over 11 bases. Germline V CDR1 and CDR2: SGHAT, FQNNGV. V dropped 0 bases and J dropped 10; count of bases not matched to a gene: 0. The CDR3 has 13 residues. CDR3: CASSLETSGAQYF. CDR3 sequence (DNA): TGTGCCAGCAGCTTAGAGACTAGCGGGGCGCAGTATTTT. The full variable domain, completed using reference TRBV11-2 and TRBJ2-3, is EAGVAQSPRYKIIEKRQSVAFWCNPISGHATLYWYQQILGQGPKLLIQFQNNGVVDDSQLPKDRFSAERLKGVDSTLKIQPAKLEDSAVYLCASSLETSGAQYFGPGTRLTVL.

This clonotype was seen ten or more times. The chain links TRBV3-1 to TRBJ1-1; D remains unclear. Looked up from germline, CDR1 is LGHDT and CDR2 is YNNKEL (reference sequence). V was clipped by 5 bases and J by 8 bases, with 15 bases between them. CDR3 size: 13 residues. In DNA, the CDR3 is TGTGCCAGCAGCGCTTTGGCACGAGGGGAAGCTTTCTTT. As protein: CASSALARGEAFF. Together with reference TRBV3-1 and TRBJ1-1, the CDR3 gives the full variable domain: DTAVSQTPKYLVTQMGNDKSIKCEQNLGHDTMYWYKQDSKKFLKIMFSYNNKELIINETVPNRFSPKSPDKAHLNLHINSLELGDSAVYFCASSALARGEAFFGQGTRLTVV.

This clonotype was counted at least ten times. A clone one base away is much larger, so this may be a read error. V usage is TRBV11-2 and J usage is TRBJ2-7, with unresolved D. This CDR3 spans 11 amino acids. Trimming removed 4 bases from V and 6 bases from J, with 7 bases in between. The germline gives CDR1 SGHAT, CDR2 FQNNGV. DNA for the CDR3: TGTGCCAGCAGCTCCCTCTGCGAGCAGTACTTC. This sequence encodes CASSSLCEQYF.

This clonotype was observed at least ten times. The rearrangement links TRBV20-1 to TRBJ2-7; the D gene is possibly TRBD1 (5 bases). The length of the CDR3 is 13 residues. Trimming stripped 4 bases from V and 2 bases from J, with 12 bases between. Germline V gives CDR1 DFQATT, CDR2 SNEGSKA (reference sequence). The CDR3 nucleotides are TGCAGTGCTATCGGACAAGCAACCTACGAGCAGTACTTC. It is translated as CSAIGQATYEQYF.

This clonotype has more than one count but fewer than ten. This may be a read error, as it is one base from a much larger clone. The V and J genes are TRBV20-1 and TRBJ1-4, with D unresolved. CDR3 length: 15 residues. The V gene lost 0 bases and the J gene lost 9 bases, with 17 bases spanning the gap. Germline V CDR1 and CDR2: DFQATT, SNEGSKA (reference sequence). The CDR3 spells CSARDSVSEGKKLFF. The CDR3 DNA is TGCAGTGCTAGAGATTCGGTCTCAGAGGGCAAAAAACTGTTTTTT.

This clonotype occurred many times. The chain joins TRBV5-5 to TRBJ2-1; D might be TRBD1 (6 bases). The CDR3 extends over 15 amino acids. Trimming shortened V by 4 bases and J by 2 bases, and 13 bases separated the two germline ends. Germline assignment: CDR1 SGHKS and CDR2 YYEKEE (reference sequence). The CDR3 here is CASSPPGHAYNEQFF. The CDR3 DNA follows: TGTGCCAGCAGCCCCCCGGGACACGCCTACAATGAGCAGTTCTTC.

The table lists this clonotype with a few counts. The CDR3 is CSADGLAGGSSYEQYF. The CDR3, as DNA: TGCAGTGCAGACGGACTAGCGGGAGGGAGCTCCTACGAGCAGTACTTC. This chain joins TRBV20-1 and TRBJ2-7; TRBD2 matches at 15 bases. Germline CDR1 is DFQATT and CDR2 is SNEGSKA (reference sequence). After removal of 6 bases from V and 0 bases from J, the junction contained 6 bases not matched to a gene. The CDR3 is made up of 16 amino acids.

This clonotype was detected only a few times. The rearrangement joins TRBV24-1 to TRBJ2-2; D gene uncertain. Trimming pared 1 base from V and 6 bases from J, leaving 2 bases between. The CDR3 has 12 amino acids. CDR1 and CDR2 (germline): KGHDR, SFDVKD. The CDR3 DNA sequence: TGTGCCACCAGTGATTTTCCCGGGGAGCTGTTTTTT. Protein sequence: CATSDFPGELFF.

The genes are TRBV19 and TRBJ2-7; D is perhaps TRBD1 (6 bases). Between the trimmed V and J ends, which lost 3 bases and 3 bases, there was a span of 24 bases. The CDR3 has 18 residues. CDR1 and CDR2 (germline): LNHDA, SQIVND (reference sequence). Here the CDR3 reads CASSIGRGSADPDYEQYF. The DNA for the CDR3 is TGTGCCAGTAGTATCGGCAGGGGCTCAGCCGACCCCGACTACGAGCAGTACTTC.

The table lists this clonotype with many counts. This rearrangement joins TRBV5-6 to TRBJ1-5; TRBD1 agrees at 8 bases. The CDR3 extends over 16 amino acids. V lost 3 bases, J lost 4 bases, and 9 bases stayed unmatched. Germline CDR1 reads SGHDT; CDR2 reads YYEEEE. The CDR3 bases are TGTGCCAGCAGCTCGTGGACAGGGATGATGAATCAGCCCCAGCATTTT. Encoded protein: CASSSWTGMMNQPQHF.